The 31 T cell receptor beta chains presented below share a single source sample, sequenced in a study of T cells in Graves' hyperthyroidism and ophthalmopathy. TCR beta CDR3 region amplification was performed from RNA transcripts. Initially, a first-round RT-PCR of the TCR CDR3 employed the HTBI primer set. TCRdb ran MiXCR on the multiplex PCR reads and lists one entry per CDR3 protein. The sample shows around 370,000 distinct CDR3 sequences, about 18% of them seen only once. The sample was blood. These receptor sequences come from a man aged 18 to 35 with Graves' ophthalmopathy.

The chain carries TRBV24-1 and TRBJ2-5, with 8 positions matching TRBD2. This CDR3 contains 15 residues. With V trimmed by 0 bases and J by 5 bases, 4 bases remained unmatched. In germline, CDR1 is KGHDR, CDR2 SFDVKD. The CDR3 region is CATSDLSGTRETQYF. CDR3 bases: TGTGCCACCAGTGATTTGTCCGGGACTAGGGAGACCCAGTACTTC.

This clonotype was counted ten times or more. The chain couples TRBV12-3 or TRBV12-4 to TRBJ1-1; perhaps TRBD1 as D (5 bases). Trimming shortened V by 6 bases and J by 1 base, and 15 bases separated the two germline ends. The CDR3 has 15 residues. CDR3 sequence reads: CASSSSWGGNTEAFF. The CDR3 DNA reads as TGTGCCAGCAGCTCCTCTTGGGGGGGGAACACTGAAGCTTTCTTT.

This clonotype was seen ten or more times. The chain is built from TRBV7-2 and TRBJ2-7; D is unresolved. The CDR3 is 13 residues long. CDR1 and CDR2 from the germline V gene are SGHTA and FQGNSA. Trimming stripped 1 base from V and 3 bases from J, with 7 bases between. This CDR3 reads CASSLGSGYEQYF. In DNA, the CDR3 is TGTGCCAGCAGCTTAGGTTCCGGCTACGAGCAGTACTTC.

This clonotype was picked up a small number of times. CDR3 coding DNA: TGTGCCAGCAGTTCCCCGGCGGGAGCTTTCTTT. Translated: CASSSPAGAFF. The chain joins TRBV6-5 to TRBJ1-1; D gene ambiguous. This CDR3 contains 11 residues. The V gene's germline CDR1 is MNHEY and CDR2 SVGAGI. Trimming took off 4 bases at V and 10 bases at J, with 10 bases between the two ends.

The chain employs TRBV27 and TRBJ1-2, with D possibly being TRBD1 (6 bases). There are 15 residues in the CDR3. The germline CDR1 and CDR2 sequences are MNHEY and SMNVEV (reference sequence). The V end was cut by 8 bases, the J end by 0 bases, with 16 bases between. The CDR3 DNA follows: TGTGCCAGCGGATTATACAGGGAGTCTAACTATGGCTACACCTTC. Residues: CASGLYRESNYGYTF.

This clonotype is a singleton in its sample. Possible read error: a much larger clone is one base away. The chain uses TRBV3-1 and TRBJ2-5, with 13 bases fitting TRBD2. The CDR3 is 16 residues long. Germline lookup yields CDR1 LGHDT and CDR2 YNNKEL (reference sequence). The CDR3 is CANSQETSGGEETQYF. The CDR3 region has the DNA TGTGCCAACAGCCAAGAAACTAGCGGGGGGGAAGAGACCCAGTACTTC.

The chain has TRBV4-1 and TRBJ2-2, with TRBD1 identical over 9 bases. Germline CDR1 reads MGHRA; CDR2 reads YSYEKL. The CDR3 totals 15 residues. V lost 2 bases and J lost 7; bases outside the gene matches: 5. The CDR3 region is CASSQPRDRVGELFF. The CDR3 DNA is TGCGCCAGCAGCCAACCCCGGGACAGGGTCGGGGAGCTGTTTTTT.

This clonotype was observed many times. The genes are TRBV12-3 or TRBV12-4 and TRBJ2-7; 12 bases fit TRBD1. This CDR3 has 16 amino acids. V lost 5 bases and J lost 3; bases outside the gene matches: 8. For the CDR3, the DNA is TGTGCCAGCAGTGCCCGGGACAGGGGGCCTGTCTACGAGCAGTACTTC. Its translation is CASSARDRGPVYEQYF.

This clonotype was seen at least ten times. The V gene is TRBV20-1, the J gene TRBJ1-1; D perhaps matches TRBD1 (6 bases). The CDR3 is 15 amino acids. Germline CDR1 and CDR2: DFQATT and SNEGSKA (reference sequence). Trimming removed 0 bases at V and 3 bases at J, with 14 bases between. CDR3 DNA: TGCAGTGCTAGAGATTCGACAGGCATACACACTGAAGCTTTCTTT. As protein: CSARDSTGIHTEAFF.

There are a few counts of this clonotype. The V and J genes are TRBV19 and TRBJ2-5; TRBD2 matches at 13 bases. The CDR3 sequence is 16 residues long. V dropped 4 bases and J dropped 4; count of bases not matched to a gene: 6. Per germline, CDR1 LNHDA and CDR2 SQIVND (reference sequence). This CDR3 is CASSTTGTSGAETQYF. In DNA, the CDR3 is TGTGCCAGTAGTACAACCGGGACTAGCGGGGCAGAGACCCAGTACTTC.

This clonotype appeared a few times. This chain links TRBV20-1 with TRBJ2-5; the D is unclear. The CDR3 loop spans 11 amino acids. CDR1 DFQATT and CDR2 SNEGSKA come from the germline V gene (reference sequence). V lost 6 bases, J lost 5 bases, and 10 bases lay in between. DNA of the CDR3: TGCAGTGCAAAGAACGGGGAGACCCAGTACTTC. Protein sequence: CSAKNGETQYF.

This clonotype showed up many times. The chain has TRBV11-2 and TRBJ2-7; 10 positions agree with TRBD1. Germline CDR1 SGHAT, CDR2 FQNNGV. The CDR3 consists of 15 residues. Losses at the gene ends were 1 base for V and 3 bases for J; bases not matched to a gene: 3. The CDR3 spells CASSLGTGGYYEQYF. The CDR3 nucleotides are TGTGCCAGCAGCTTAGGGACAGGGGGATACTACGAGCAGTACTTC. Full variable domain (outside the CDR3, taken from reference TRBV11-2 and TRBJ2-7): EAGVAQSPRYKIIEKRQSVAFWCNPISGHATLYWYQQILGQGPKLLIQFQNNGVVDDSQLPKDRFSAERLKGVDSTLKIQPAKLEDSAVYLCASSLGTGGYYEQYFGPGTRLTVT.

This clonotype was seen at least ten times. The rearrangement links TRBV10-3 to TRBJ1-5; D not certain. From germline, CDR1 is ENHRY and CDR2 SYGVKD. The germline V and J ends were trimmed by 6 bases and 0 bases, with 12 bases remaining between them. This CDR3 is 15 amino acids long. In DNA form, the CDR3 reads TGTGCCATCAGCGGCTCCGGGTATAGCAATCAGCCCCAGCATTTT. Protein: CAISGSGYSNQPQHF.

The CDR3 protein is CASSEAQLLGGRTGELFF. As DNA, the CDR3 is TGTGCCAGCAGTGAAGCGCAATTGTTGGGAGGTCGAACCGGGGAGCTGTTTTTT. This rearrangement joins TRBV6-1 to TRBJ2-2; perhaps TRBD2 as D (6 bases). Germline values: CDR1 MNHNS, CDR2 SASEGT. Trimming stripped 0 bases from V and 5 bases from J, with 19 bases between. The CDR3 totals 18 residues.

CDR3 protein: CASSLARGSGGNTEAFF. The CDR3 bases are TGCGCCAGCAGCTTGGCCAGAGGGTCCGGTGGAAACACTGAAGCTTTCTTT. V gene TRBV5-1 combines with J gene TRBJ1-1; D ambiguous. This CDR3 spans 17 amino acids. Between the trimmed V and J ends, which lost 0 bases and 2 bases, there was a span of 17 bases. The germline V gene has CDR1 SGHRS and CDR2 YFSETQ.

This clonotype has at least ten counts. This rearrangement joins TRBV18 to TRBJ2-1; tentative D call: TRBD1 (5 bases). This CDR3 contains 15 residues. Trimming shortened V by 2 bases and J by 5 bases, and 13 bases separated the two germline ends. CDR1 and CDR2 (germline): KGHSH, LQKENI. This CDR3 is CASSPWTPNDNEQFF. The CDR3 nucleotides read TGTGCCAGCTCACCATGGACACCAAATGACAATGAGCAGTTCTTC.

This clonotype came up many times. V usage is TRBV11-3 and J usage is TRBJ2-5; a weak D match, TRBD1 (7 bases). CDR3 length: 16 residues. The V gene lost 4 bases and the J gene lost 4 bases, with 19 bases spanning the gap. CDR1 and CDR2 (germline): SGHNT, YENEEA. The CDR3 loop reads CASSSYTGEEGETQYF. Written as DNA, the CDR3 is TGTGCCAGCAGCTCGTACACAGGGGAGGAGGGAGAGACCCAGTACTTC. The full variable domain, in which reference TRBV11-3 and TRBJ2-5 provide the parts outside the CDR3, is EAGVVQSPRYKIIEKKQPVAFWCNPISGHNTLYWYLQNLGQGPELLIRYENEEAVDDSQLPKDRFSAERLKGVDSTLKIQPAELGDSAVYLCASSSYTGEEGETQYFGPGTRLLVL.

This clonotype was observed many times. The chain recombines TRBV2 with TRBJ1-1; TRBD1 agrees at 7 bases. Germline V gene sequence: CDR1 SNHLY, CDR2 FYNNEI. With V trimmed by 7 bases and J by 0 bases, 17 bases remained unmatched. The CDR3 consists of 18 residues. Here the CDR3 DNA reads TGTGCCAGCAACCCAAGGGGGGACAGTTTGATCATGAACACTGAAGCTTTCTTT. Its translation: CASNPRGDSLIMNTEAFF.

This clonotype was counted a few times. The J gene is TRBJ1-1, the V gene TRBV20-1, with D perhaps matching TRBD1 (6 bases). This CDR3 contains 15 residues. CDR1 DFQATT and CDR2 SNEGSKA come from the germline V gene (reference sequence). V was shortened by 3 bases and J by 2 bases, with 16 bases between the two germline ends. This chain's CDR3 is CSASTTGIGNTEAFF. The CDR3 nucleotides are TGCAGTGCTAGTACCACAGGGATCGGTAACACTGAAGCTTTCTTT.

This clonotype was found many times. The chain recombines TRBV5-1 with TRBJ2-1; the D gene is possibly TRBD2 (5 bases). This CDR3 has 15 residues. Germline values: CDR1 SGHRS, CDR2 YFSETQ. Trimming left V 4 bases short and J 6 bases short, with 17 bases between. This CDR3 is CASSLSGSRFNEQFF. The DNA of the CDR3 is TGCGCCAGCAGCCTGTCGGGGTCGAGGTTCAATGAGCAGTTCTTC.

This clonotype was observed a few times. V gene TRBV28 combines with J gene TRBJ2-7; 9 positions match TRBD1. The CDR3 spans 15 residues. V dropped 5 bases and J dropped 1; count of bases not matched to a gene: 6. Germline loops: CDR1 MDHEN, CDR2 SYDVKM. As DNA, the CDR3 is TGTGCCAGCAGTCCAACCGGGACAGGGTCCTACGAGCAGTACTTC. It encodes CASSPTGTGSYEQYF.

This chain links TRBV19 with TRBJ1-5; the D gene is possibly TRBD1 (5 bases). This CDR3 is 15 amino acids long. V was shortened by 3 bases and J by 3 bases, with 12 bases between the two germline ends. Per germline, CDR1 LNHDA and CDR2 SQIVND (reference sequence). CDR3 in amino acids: CASSMRGDDNQPQHF. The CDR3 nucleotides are TGTGCCAGTAGTATGCGAGGGGATGACAATCAGCCCCAGCATTTT.

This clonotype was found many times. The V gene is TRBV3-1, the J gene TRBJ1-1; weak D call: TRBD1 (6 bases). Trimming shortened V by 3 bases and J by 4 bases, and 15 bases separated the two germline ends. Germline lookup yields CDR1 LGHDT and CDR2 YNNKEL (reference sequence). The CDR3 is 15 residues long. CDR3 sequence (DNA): TGTGCCAGCAGCCAGGATGACAGGTATCCCACTGAAGCTTTCTTT. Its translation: CASSQDDRYPTEAFF. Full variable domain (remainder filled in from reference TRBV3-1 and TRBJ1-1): DTAVSQTPKYLVTQMGNDKSIKCEQNLGHDTMYWYKQDSKKFLKIMFSYNNKELIINETVPNRFSPKSPDKAHLNLHINSLELGDSAVYFCASSQDDRYPTEAFFGQGTRLTVV.

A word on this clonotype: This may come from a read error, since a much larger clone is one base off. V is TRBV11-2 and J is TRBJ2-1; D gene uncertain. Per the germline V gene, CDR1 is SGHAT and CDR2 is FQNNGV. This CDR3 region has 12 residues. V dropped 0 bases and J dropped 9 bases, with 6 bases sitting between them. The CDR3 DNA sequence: TGTGCCAGCAGCTTAGAGGCCCCTGAGCAGTTCTTC. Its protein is CASSLEAPEQFF.

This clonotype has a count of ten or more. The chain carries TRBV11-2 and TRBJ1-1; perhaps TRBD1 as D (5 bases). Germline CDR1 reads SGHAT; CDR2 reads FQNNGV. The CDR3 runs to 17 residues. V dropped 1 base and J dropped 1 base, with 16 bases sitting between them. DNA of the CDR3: TGTGCCAGCAGCTTAGGATTGGTACAGGCTGCGAACACTGAAGCTTTCTTT. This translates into CASSLGLVQAANTEAFF.

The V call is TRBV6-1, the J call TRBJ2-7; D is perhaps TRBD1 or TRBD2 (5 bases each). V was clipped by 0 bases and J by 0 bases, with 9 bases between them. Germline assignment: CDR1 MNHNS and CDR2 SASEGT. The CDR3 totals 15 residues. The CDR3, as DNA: TGTGCCAGCAGTGAAGCTTGGGGGAGCTCCTACGAGCAGTACTTC. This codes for CASSEAWGSSYEQYF.

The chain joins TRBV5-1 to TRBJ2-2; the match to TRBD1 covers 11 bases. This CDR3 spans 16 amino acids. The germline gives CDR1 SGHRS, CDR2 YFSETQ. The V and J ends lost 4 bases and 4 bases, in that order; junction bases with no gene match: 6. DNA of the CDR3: TGCGCCAGCAGCCCCCGGACAGGGGGCTTCACCGGGGAGCTGTTTTTT. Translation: CASSPRTGGFTGELFF.

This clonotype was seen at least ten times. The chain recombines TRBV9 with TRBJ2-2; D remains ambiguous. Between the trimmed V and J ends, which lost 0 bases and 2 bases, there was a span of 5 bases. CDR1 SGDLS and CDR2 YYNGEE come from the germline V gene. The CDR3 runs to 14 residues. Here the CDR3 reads CASSVDGNTGELFF. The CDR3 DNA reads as TGTGCCAGCAGCGTAGACGGTAACACCGGGGAGCTGTTTTTT.

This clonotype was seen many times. This CDR3 is CASQIGGYTEAFF. CDR3 nucleotide sequence: TGTGCCAGCCAAATAGGGGGCTACACTGAAGCTTTCTTT. The J gene is TRBJ1-1, the V gene TRBV6-1; 7 nucleotides align to TRBD1. This CDR3 has 13 residues. J lost 3 bases, V lost 8 bases, and 6 bases had no gene match. The germline V gene has CDR1 MNHNS and CDR2 SASEGT.

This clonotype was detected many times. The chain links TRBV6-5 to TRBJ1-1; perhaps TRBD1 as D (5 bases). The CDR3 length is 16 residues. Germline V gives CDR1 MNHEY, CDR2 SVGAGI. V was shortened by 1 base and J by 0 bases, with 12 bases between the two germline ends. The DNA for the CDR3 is TGTGCCAGCAGTTACTGGCTTGGGACCTTGAACACTGAAGCTTTCTTT. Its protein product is CASSYWLGTLNTEAFF.

CDR3 loop: CASSPDRKQYF. In DNA form, the CDR3 reads TGTGCCAGCAGCCCTGATAGGAAACAGTACTTC. The chain links TRBV7-9 to TRBJ2-5; D gene ambiguous. CDR3 size: 11 residues. Germline-derived CDR1 and CDR2 are SEHNR and FQNEAQ (reference sequence). V was cut by 5 bases and J by 11 bases, with 12 bases left in between.